The text below deals with one TCR beta chain. This record comes from a study of blood T cell repertoires in COVID-19. Study in general: PBMCs, B-cell-depleted T cells, or T cells provided the cDNA or gDNA that made up the material.

Here immunoSEQ multiplex PCR was the method, and the copy in TCRdb shows in-frame clones only, minus some. The sample lists just over 95,000 clones; about 80% were seen once. V was cut by 11 bases and J by 4 bases, with 14 bases left in between. The CDR3 sequence is 12 residues long. Per germline, CDR1 LNHDA and CDR2 SQIVND (reference sequence). The source is an elderly man with acute or convalescent COVID-19. This chain uses TRBV19 with TRBJ1-2, with unresolved D. The sequenced sample was peripheral blood. CDR3 sequence reads: CASRSVAYGYTF. In DNA, the CDR3 is TGTGCCTCTAGGTCGGTTGCCTATGGCTACACCTTC.